The clone carrying this T cell receptor (beta chain) was counted between two and nine times. The antigen remains unidentified. This CDR3 is built from 14 residues. The V end lost 4 bases, the J end lost 7 bases, and 16 bases lay between the germline ends. The V gene's germline CDR1 is SGHRS and CDR2 YFSETQ. Researchers barred patients who had uncontrolled infection, other autoimmune disease, pregnancy or lactation. On the basis of clinical symptoms, serum thyroxine and TRAb, thyroid ultrasound and orbital computed tomography, diagnoses were made. The data belong to a study of T cells in Graves' hyperthyroidism and ophthalmopathy. Study results and caveats: Among thyroid clonotypes expanded above 0.001, most also appeared in blood.

The investigators amplified TCR beta CDR3 regions from RNA transcripts. During a first-round RT-PCR of the TCR CDR3, the HTBI primer set was used. TCRdb reprocessed the multiplex PCR reads with MiXCR, giving one entry per CDR3 protein. The sample gives roughly 600,000 distinct CDR3 sequences, approximately 15% of which show up once; around 13% is in the top ten. The origin of this receptor is a woman aged 50 to 60 with Graves' ophthalmopathy. This chain connects TRBV5-1 to TRBJ2-3; D may be TRBD1 (5 bases). The sample taken for sequencing was blood. The CDR3: CASSLRQGVHTQYF. As DNA, the CDR3 is TGCGCCAGCAGCCTACGACAAGGGGTTCATACGCAGTATTTT.